The clone carrying this TCR beta chain was picked up a small number of times. The table came from immunoSEQ multiplex PCR; TCRdb's copy has only in-frame clones and leaves some out. This table has about 180,000 clones, less than 85% appearing once. These data belong to a study of blood T cell repertoires in COVID-19. The wider study: Specimens from acute and convalescent COVID-19 originated in the United States, Italy and Spain.

Sequenced sample: peripheral blood. The clonotype was recovered from a human donor in a cohort sampled during active COVID-19.

The CDR3 DNA sequence: TGTGCCAGCAGTGAACAGGGGGCGAATTCACCCCTCCACTTT. Translation: CASSEQGANSPLHF. V and J are TRBV2 and TRBJ1-6; 8 bases match TRBD1. This CDR3 comprises 14 residues. Germline V gene lookup returns CDR1 SNHLY and CDR2 FYNNEI. V lost 2 bases to trimming and J lost 7 bases; unmatched junction nucleotides: 1.